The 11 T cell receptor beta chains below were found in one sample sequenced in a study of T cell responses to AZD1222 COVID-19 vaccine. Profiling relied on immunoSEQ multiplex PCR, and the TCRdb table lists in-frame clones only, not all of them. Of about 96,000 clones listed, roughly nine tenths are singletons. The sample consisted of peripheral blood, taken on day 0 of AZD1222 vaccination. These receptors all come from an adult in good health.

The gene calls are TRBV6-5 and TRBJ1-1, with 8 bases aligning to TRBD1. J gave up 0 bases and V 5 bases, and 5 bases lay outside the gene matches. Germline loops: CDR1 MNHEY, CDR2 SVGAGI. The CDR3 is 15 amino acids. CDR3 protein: CASSPGQGLNTEAFF. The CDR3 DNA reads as TGTGCCAGCAGTCCAGGACAGGGATTGAACACTGAAGCTTTCTTT.

The chain's CDR3 is CASSLGSTRNNEQFF. CDR3 in DNA: TGCGCCAGCAGCTTGGGTTCGACCCGAAACAATGAGCAGTTCTTC. The chain joins TRBV5-1 to TRBJ2-1; no reliable D call. The CDR3 contains 15 residues. From germline, CDR1 is SGHRS and CDR2 YFSETQ. The germline V and J ends were trimmed by 0 bases and 5 bases, with 12 bases remaining between them.

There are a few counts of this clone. CDR3 in DNA: TGTGCCAGCAGGATGGGGGGTGATCAGCCCCAGCATTTT. As protein: CASRMGGDQPQHF. The V call is TRBV28, the J call TRBJ1-5; maybe TRBD1 (5 bases). CDR1 and CDR2 from the germline V gene are MDHEN and SYDVKM. Trimming removed 6 bases at V and 5 bases at J, with 11 bases between. The CDR3 has 13 residues.

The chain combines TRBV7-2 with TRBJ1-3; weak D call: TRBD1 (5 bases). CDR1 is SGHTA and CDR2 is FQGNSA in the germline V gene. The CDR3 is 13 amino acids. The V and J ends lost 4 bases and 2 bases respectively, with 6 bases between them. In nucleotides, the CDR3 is TGTGCCAGCAGCTCAGGGCCTGGAAACACCATATATTTT. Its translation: CASSSGPGNTIYF. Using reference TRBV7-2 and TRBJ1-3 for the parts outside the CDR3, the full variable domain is GAGVSQSPSNKVTEKGKDVELRCDPISGHTALYWYRQSLGQGLEFLIYFQGNSAPDKSGLPSDRFSAERTGGSVSTLTIQRTQQEDSAVYLCASSSGPGNTIYFGEGSWLTVV.

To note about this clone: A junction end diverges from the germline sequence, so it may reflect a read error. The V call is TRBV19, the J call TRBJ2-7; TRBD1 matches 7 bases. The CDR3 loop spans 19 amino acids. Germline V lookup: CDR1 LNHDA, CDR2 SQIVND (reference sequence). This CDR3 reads CASSLNSDRCALRGPLEDF. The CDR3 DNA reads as TGTGCCAGTAGTCTAAACTCGGACAGGTGTGCCCTAAGGGGTCCGTTGGAGGACTTC.

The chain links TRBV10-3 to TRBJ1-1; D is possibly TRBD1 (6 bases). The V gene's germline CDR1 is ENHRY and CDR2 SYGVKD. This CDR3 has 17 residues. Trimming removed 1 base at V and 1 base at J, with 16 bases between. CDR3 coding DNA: TGTGCCATCAGTGAGTTTACCGGGACAACCAGGAACACTGAAGCTTTCTTT. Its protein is CAISEFTGTTRNTEAFF.

In nucleotides, the CDR3 is TGTGCCAGCAGTTTAAGGACCACCGAGCAGTACTTC. Translation: CASSLRTTEQYF. The chain joins TRBV28 to TRBJ2-7; no clear D gene. Per the germline V gene, CDR1 is MDHEN and CDR2 is SYDVKM. The CDR3 loop spans 12 amino acids. Trimming cost V 2 bases and J 6 bases, with 8 bases left between them.

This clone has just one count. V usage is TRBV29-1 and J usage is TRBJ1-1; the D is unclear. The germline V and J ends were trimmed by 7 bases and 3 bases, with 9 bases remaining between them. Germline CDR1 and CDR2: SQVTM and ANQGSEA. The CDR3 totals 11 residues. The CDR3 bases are TGCAGCGGCCTATGGGACACTGAAGCTTTCTTT. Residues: CSGLWDTEAFF.

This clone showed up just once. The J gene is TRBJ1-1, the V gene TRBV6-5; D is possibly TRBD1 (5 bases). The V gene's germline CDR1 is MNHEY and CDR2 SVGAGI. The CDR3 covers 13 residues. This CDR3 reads CATGRGRNTEAFF. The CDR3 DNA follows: TGTGCTACTGGGCGGGGACGAAACACTGAAGCTTTCTTT.

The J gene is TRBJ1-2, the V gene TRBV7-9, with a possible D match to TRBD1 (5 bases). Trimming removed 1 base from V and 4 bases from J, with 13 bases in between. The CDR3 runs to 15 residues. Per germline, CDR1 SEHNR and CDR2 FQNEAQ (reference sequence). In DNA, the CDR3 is TGTGCCAGCAGCTTAGGTGACAGTTTGACCTATGGCTACACCTTC. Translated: CASSLGDSLTYGYTF. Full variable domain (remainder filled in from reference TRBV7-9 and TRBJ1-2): DTGVSQNPRHKITKRGQNVTFRCDPISEHNRLYWYRQTLGQGPEFLTYFQNEAQLEKSRLLSDRFSAERPKGSFSTLEIQRTEQGDSAMYLCASSLGDSLTYGYTFGSGTRLTVV.

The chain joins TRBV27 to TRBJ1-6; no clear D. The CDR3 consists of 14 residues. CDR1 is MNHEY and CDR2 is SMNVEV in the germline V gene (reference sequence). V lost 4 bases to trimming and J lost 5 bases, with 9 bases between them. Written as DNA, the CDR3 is TGTGCCAGCAGTTCCGGCAGGAATAATTCACCCCTCCACTTT. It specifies CASSSGRNNSPLHF.